This T cell receptor beta chain derives from a study of beta chain features in type 1 diabetes. Study-wide points: A possible short-template PCR bias applies equally to patients and controls. Lower insertion and higher deletion counts appeared at VDJ junctions in type 1 diabetes patients.

This clone was found a few times. Its antigen is unknown. Sequencing targeted expressed TCRB transcripts, as all isolated RNA had been reverse transcribed. Libraries were prepared by immunoSEQ multiplex PCR; TCRdb keeps only in-frame clonotypes and omits some of them. The profile shows 350,000 to 400,000 clones, approximately 16% of them singletons. The length of the CDR3 is 16 residues. With V trimmed by 4 bases and J by 3 bases, 9 bases remained unmatched. The V gene's germline CDR1 is MDHEN and CDR2 SYDVKM. The specimen sequenced was naive CD4+ T cells from blood. The chain links TRBV28 to TRBJ1-2; 9 bases align to TRBD1. This receptor was identified in a woman aged 18-29 years in good health. For the CDR3, the DNA is TGTGCCAGCAGTTCCGGAGCCGGGACAGGGTACTATGGCTACACCTTC. Translating it yields CASSSGAGTGYYGYTF.